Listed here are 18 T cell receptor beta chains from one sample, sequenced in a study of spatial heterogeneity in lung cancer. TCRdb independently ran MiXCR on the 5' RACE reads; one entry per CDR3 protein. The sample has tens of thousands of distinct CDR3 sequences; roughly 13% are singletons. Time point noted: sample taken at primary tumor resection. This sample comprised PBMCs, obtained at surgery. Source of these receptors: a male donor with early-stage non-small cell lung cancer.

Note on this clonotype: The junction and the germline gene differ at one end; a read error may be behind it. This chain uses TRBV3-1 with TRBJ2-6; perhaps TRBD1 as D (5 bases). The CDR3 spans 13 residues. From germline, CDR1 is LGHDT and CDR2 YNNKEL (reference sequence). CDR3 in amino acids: CATSRSGANVLPF. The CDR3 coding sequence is TGTGCCACTTCCCGCTCTGGGGCCAACGTCCTGCCTTTC.

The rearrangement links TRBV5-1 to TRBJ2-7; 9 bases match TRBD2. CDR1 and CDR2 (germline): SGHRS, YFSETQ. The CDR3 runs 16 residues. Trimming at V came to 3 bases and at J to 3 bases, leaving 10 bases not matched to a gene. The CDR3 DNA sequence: TGCGCCAGCAGCTCGGGGGCTAGCGGGGAAAGCTACGAGCAGTACTTC. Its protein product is CASSSGASGESYEQYF.

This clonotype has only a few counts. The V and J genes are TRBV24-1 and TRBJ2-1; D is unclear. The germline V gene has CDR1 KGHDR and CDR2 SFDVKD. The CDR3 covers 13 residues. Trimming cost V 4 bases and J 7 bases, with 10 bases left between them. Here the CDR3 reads CATSDPPGNEQFF. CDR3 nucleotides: TGTGCCACCAGTGACCCCCCGGGTAATGAGCAGTTCTTC.

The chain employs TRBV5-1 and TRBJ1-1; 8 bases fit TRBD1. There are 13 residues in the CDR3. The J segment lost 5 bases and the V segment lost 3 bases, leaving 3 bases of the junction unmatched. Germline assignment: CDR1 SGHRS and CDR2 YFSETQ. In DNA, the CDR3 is TGCGCCAGCAGCTGGGGGGACAGGACTGAAGCTTTCTTT. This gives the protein CASSWGDRTEAFF.

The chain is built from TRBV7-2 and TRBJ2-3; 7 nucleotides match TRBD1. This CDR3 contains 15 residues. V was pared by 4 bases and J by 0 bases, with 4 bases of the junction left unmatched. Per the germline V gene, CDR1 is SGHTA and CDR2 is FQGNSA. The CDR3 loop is CASSSTGSSTDTQYF. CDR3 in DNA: TGTGCCAGCAGCTCGACAGGGTCTAGCACAGATACGCAGTATTTT.

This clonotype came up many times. The CDR3, as DNA: TGTGCCAGCAGTTACTCGATGAGTCCGTCTGGAAACACCATATATTTT. Translation: CASSYSMSPSGNTIYF. V is TRBV6-6 and J is TRBJ1-3; no clear D gene. V gave up 0 bases and J gave up 1 base, with 10 bases separating them. The germline V gene has CDR1 MNHNY and CDR2 SVGAGI (reference sequence). This CDR3 has 16 amino acids.

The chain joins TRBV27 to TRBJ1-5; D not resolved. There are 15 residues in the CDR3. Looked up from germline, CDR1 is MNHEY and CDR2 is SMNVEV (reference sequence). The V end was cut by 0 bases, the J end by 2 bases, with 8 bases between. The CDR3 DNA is TGTGCCAGCAGTTTATCGTGGGTGGGCAATCAGCCCCAGCATTTT. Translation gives CASSLSWVGNQPQHF.

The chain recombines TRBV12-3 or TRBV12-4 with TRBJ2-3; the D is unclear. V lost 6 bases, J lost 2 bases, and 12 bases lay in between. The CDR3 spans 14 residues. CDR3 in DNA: TGTGCCAGCAGCCCCACAGCATTCACAGATACGCAGTATTTT. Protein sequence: CASSPTAFTDTQYF.

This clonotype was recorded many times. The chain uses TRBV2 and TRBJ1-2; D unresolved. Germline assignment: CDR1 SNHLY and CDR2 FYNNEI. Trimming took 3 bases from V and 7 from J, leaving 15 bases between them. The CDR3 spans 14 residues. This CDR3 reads CASSESRGAPGYTF. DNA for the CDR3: TGTGCCAGCAGTGAGTCGCGGGGAGCCCCTGGCTACACCTTC.

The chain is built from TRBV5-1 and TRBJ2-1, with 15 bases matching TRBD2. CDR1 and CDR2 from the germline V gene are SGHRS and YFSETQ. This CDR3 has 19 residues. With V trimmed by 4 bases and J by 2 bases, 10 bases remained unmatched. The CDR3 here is CASSAPTGTSGRPYNEQFF. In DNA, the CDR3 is TGCGCCAGCAGCGCACCAACCGGGACTAGCGGGAGGCCCTACAATGAGCAGTTCTTC.

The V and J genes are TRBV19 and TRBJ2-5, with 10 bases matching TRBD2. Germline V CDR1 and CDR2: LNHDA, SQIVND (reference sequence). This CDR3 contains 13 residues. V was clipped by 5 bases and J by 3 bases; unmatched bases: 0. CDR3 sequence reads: CASSGLAEETQYF. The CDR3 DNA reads TGTGCCAGTAGTGGACTAGCGGAAGAGACCCAGTACTTC.

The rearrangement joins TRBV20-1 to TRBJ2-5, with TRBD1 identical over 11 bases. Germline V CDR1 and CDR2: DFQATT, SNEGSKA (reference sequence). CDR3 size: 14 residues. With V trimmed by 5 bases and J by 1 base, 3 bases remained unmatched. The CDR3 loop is CSAGQGAAQETQYF. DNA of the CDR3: TGCAGTGCTGGACAGGGGGCGGCCCAAGAGACCCAGTACTTC.

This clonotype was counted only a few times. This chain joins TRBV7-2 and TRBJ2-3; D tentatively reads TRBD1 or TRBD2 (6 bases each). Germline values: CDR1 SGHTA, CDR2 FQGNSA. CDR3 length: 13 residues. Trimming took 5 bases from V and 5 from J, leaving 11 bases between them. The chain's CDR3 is CASSRGRQDTQYF. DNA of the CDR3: TGTGCCAGCAGCCGGGGGCGGCAAGATACGCAGTATTTT.

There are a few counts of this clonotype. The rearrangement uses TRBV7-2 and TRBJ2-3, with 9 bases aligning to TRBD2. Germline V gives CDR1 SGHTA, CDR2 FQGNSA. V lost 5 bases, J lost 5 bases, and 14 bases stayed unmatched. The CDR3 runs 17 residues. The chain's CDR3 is CASSLQSGGRQGDTQYF. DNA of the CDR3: TGTGCCAGCAGCCTCCAGAGCGGGGGGAGGCAAGGAGATACGCAGTATTTT.

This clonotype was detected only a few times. The CDR3 loop is CASSRKSFYNEQFF. The CDR3 DNA reads TGTGCCAGCAGCCGAAAGTCTTTCTACAATGAGCAGTTCTTC. The chain links TRBV11-3 to TRBJ2-1; D ambiguous. CDR3 length equals 14 residues. V lost 5 bases and J 3 bases, leaving 11 bases between the germline ends. CDR1 is SGHNT and CDR2 is YENEEA in the germline V gene.

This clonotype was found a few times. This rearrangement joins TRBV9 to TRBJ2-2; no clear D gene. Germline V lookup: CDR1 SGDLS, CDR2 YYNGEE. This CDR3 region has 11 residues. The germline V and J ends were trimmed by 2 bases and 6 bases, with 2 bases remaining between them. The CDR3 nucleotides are TGTGCCAGCAGCGTTTCCGGGGAGCTGTTTTTT. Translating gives CASSVSGELFF.

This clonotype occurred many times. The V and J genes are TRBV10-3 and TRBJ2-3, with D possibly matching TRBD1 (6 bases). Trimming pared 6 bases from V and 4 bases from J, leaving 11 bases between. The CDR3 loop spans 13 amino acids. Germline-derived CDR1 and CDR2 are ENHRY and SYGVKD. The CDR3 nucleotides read TGTGCCATCAGGGGGGCAAGGTCAGATACGCAGTATTTT. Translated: CAIRGARSDTQYF.

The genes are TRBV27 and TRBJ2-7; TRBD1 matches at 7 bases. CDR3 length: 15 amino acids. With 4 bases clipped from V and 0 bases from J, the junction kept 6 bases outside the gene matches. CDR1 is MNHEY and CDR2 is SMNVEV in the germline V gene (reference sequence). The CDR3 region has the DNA TGTGCCAGCAGTTCGCACAGGGGCAGCTCCTACGAGCAGTACTTC. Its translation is CASSSHRGSSYEQYF.